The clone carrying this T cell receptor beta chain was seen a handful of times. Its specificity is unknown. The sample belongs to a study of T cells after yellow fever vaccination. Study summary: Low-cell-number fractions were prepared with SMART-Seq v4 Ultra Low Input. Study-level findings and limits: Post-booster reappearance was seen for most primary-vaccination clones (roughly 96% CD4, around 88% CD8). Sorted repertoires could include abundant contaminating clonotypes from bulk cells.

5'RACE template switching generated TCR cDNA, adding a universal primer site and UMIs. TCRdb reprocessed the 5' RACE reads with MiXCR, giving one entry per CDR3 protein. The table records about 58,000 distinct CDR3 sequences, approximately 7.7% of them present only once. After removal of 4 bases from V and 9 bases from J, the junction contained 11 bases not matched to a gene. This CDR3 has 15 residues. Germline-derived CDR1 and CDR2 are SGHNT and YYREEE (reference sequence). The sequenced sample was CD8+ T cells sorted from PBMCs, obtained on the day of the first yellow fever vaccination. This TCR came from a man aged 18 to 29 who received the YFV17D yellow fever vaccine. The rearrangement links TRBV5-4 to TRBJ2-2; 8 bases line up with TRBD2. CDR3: CASSTGLAEVRELFF. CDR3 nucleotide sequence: TGTGCCAGCAGCACCGGACTAGCCGAGGTCCGGGAGCTGTTTTTT.